The rows below give T cell receptor beta chains drawn from one sample of a study of Graves' ophthalmopathy and Graves' hyperthyroidism. TCRdb independently ran MiXCR on the multiplex PCR reads; one entry per CDR3 protein. The repertoire holds about 500,000 distinct CDR3 sequences, with approximately 37% as singletons. Sequenced sample: peripheral blood or thyroid tissue (not recorded which). The receptor set was obtained from an adult man with Graves' hyperthyroidism. Both conserved end residues are part of each CDR3. D genes are given only for firm matches. Some rows mark clone size as missing; the rest say once, few, many or name a class of expanded clone.

d_call,v_call,clone_size,j_call,cdr3_nt,cdr3_aa
TRBD2,TRBV2,many,TRBJ2-5,TGTGCCAGCAGTGAAGCGCGGGGGGAGAAAGAGACCCAGTACTTC,CASSEARGEKETQYF
.,TRBV6-5,many,TRBJ1-2,TGTGCCAGCAGGGAGACAGGTTTTATCTATGGCTACACCTTC,CASRETGFIYGYTF
.,TRBV15,many,TRBJ1-4,TGTGCCACCAGCAGAGATAATAATGAAAAACTGTTTTTT,CATSRDNNEKLFF
.,TRBV2,many,TRBJ1-2,TGTGCCAGCAAGACAGAGGCTATTTGGGGTGGCTACACCTTC,CASKTEAIWGGYTF
.,TRBV29-1,many,TRBJ2-2,TGCAGCGTTGCCCGAGGGGACGGGGAGCTGTTTTTT,CSVARGDGELFF
.,TRBV20-1,many,TRBJ1-1,TGCAGTGCTAGAGATTCCGGCAGGGCCCTCGAGGACACTGAAGCTTTCTTT,CSARDSGRALEDTEAFF
.,TRBV5-4,many,TRBJ1-2,TGTGCCAGCAGCTCTCCGGACGTATATGGCTACACCTTC,CASSSPDVYGYTF
TRBD1,TRBV2,once,TRBJ1-5,TGTGCCAGCGCCTCGACAGGGAGCAATCAGCCCCAGCACTTT,CASASTGSNQPQHF
TRBD1,TRBV29-1,many,TRBJ2-2,TGCAGCGTTGGGACAGGGAACACCGGGGAGCTGTTTTTT,CSVGTGNTGELFF
TRBD1,TRBV7-2,.,TRBJ1-4,TGTGCCAGCAGCTTAGCCAGGGGGGGTGAAAAACTGTTTTTT,CASSLARGGEKLFF
TRBD1,TRBV2,few,TRBJ1-2,TGTGCCAGCAGAAGGACAGGGGCTAACTATGGCTACACCTTC,CASRRTGANYGYTF
TRBD1,TRBV29-1,few,TRBJ2-7,TGCAGCGTTGTGGGACAGAGTCCCTACGAGCAGTACTTC,CSVVGQSPYEQYF
.,TRBV10-1,many,TRBJ1-1,TGCGCCAGCAGTGACAGTTCGGTCACTGAAGCTTTCTTT,CASSDSSVTEAFF
.,TRBV24-1,.,TRBJ2-7,TGTGCCACCAGTGAACCGGACAGTCCCTACGAGCAGTACTTC,CATSEPDSPYEQYF
.,TRBV11-2,.,TRBJ1-1,TGTGCCAGCACGGCAGGGAGGTACACTGAAGCTTTCTTT,CASTAGRYTEAFF
.,TRBV6-6,few,TRBJ1-3,TGTGCCAGCAGTTACTCAGGGGCGTCGCTCTCTGGAAACACCATATATTTT,CASSYSGASLSGNTIYF
.,TRBV6-5,.,TRBJ1-1,TGTGCCAGCAGTTACTCAGGCCAGGGGAAAACTGAAGCTTTCTTT,CASSYSGQGKTEAFF
.,TRBV7-2,few,TRBJ1-1,TGTGCCAGCAGCTCCATGCTAGGGGAGAATAAAGAAGCTTTCTTT,CASSSMLGENKEAFF
.,TRBV20-1,many,TRBJ1-5,TGCAGTGCTAGAGAAGGACGGAGTCAGCCCCAGCATTTT,CSAREGRSQPQHF
.,TRBV5-6,many,TRBJ2-7,TGTGCCAGCAGCTTAGTGCAAGGCGAGCAGTACTTC,CASSLVQGEQYF
TRBD1,TRBV19,.,TRBJ1-6,TGTGCCAGTATTCATCGTCAGGGGGCCAATTCACCCCTCCACTTT,CASIHRQGANSPLHF
.,TRBV14,.,TRBJ2-2,TGTGCCAGCAGCCGTCTTGGGACGGCCCGGGAGCTGTTTTTT,CASSRLGTARELFF
.,TRBV7-2,many,TRBJ1-1,TGTGCCAGCAAGATGGACAGAACCGACACTGAAGCTTTCTTT,CASKMDRTDTEAFF
TRBD1,TRBV7-7,.,TRBJ1-5,TGTGCTAGCAGCTTAGTAGGGGGCTTCAATCAGCCCCAGCATTTT,CASSLVGGFNQPQHF
.,TRBV7-2,few,TRBJ2-1,TGTGCCAGCAGCTTAGACAGGGCCTACAATGAGCAGTTCTTC,CASSLDRAYNEQFF
TRBD2,TRBV10-3,.,TRBJ2-2,TGTGCCAGCCGGGGGGGGAGGGAGTCCGGGGAGCTGTTTTTT,CASRGGRESGELFF
TRBD1,TRBV7-9,many,TRBJ1-1,TGTGCCAGCAGCCGGACAGGGGTCCCTGAAGCTTTCTTT,CASSRTGVPEAFF
TRBD2,TRBV7-9,.,TRBJ2-7,TGTGCCAGCAGCGATATAGCGGGGGTCTCCTACGAGCAGTACTTC,CASSDIAGVSYEQYF
.,TRBV30,once,TRBJ1-6,TGTGCCTGGAGCCAGGCAAATAATTCACCCCTCCACTTT,CAWSQANNSPLHF
TRBD2,TRBV7-3,.,TRBJ2-1,TGTGCCAGCAGCTTAAGGGCTAGCGGGGGGCCTGAGCAGTTCTTC,CASSLRASGGPEQFF
.,TRBV5-8,few,TRBJ2-7,TGTGCCAGCAGACCACCCCCTGGGACGGACCGCTCCTACGAGCAGTACTTC,CASRPPPGTDRSYEQYF
.,TRBV2,once,TRBJ2-5,TGTGCCAGCAGTGGGATGAGGGGCGGAGAGACCCAGTACTTC,CASSGMRGGETQYF
.,TRBV12-3/TRBV12-4,once,TRBJ1-2,TGTGCCAGCAGTCCCCGGTGGGGAATCGGCTACACCTTC,CASSPRWGIGYTF
.,TRBV5-1,.,TRBJ2-2,TGCGCCAGCAGCTTGTCAGGGACCAGGGAGCTGTTTTTT,CASSLSGTRELFF
TRBD1,TRBV12-3/TRBV12-4,many,TRBJ1-1,TGTGCCAGCAGTACCCGGGACAGGGGAGCGGGCACTGAAGCTTTCTTT,CASSTRDRGAGTEAFF
.,TRBV20-1,few,TRBJ1-5,TGCAGTGCTAGAGAGGGCCTTGATAGCAATCAGCCCCAGCATTTT,CSAREGLDSNQPQHF
.,TRBV27,many,TRBJ1-6,TGTGCCAGCAGGACGAATTCACCCCTCCACTTT,CASRTNSPLHF
TRBD2,TRBV6-1,.,TRBJ2-5,TGTGCCAGCAGTGATTGGGGTCGGACTAGCGGGGAGACCCAGTACTTC,CASSDWGRTSGETQYF
.,TRBV7-9,few,TRBJ1-1,TGTGCCAGCAGCTTAGACGGGTACACTGAAGCTTTCTTT,CASSLDGYTEAFF
TRBD1,TRBV10-3,.,TRBJ2-7,TGTGCCAGCAGTGAGGACAGGTCGCCCTACGAGCAGTACTTC,CASSEDRSPYEQYF
.,TRBV24-1,many,TRBJ2-2,TGTGCCACTCAAAGCCAGACTCGAGACACCGGGGAGCTGTTTTTT,CATQSQTRDTGELFF
TRBD2,TRBV29-1,.,TRBJ2-1,TGCAGCGTTGAAGAGGCTAGCGGGAGCTCCTACAATGAGCAGTTCTTC,CSVEEASGSSYNEQFF
.,TRBV6-2/TRBV6-3,many,TRBJ1-2,TGTGCCAGTTTGCCACGGGCCGACGGCTATGGCTACACCTTC,CASLPRADGYGYTF
TRBD1,TRBV12-3/TRBV12-4,.,TRBJ1-3,TGTGCCAGCAACTCAACAGGGGCCTCTGGAAACACCATATATTTT,CASNSTGASGNTIYF
.,TRBV25-1,many,TRBJ1-1,TGTGCCAGCAGTGAATACCTCGGGGGCCGTCCTGAAGCTTTCTTT,CASSEYLGGRPEAFF
TRBD1,TRBV29-1,.,TRBJ2-7,TGCAGCGCCGGACAGGGTGTCAATGAGCAGTACTTC,CSAGQGVNEQYF